Below, one TCR beta chain is given with its context. Its binding antigen is unknown. No clone much larger than this one lies a single base away; base qualities are absent. This sample is drawn from a study of blood T cell repertoires in COVID-19 (dated by TCRdb to 2018 to 2021). Broadly, across the study: Samples covering the acute and convalescent phases of COVID-19 were provided by collaborators in the United States, Italy and Spain. The prospective study material was composed of cDNA or gDNA derived from T cells, B-cell-depleted T cells, or PBMCs. The dataset comprised deeply sampled blood TCRbeta repertoires from subjects exposed to, actively infected with, or recovered from COVID-19. The repertoires were released in a freely available public database meant as a resource for research on the immune response to SARS-CoV-2. Samples came from the ongoing ImmuneRACE study (first 160 participants) plus 1,254 subjects from 6 global collaborators. Nearly every sample came with metadata listing a de-identified subject ID, COVID-19 status, age in years and sex. Where available, HLA class I and class II types were taken from metadata supplied by the sample provider and were not determined by assay-based typing. The paper as a whole reports these results and caveats: How much clinical and demographic metadata was included differed by source and by participant, and the metadata was provided uncurated.

Deletion took 8 bases off V and 5 bases off J, with a span of 13 bases between the germline ends. From the germline V gene, CDR1 is SNHLY and CDR2 is FYNNEI. The CDR3, cysteine through phenylalanine, is 13 amino acids long. Solely the CDR3 DNA is kept, with 39 bases framed from the first base. Each collaborating institution followed its own protocols to collect whole blood in K2EDTA tubes. For TCRbeta analysis, collaborators shipped samples as frozen whole blood, isolated PBMCs, or DNA extracted from either of those sample types. TCRbeta CDR3 regions were amplified from genomic DNA by means of the immunoSEQ Assay, a bias-controlled multiplex PCR. The original methods were these. Within the assay, amplification of reference gene primers was used to estimate how many nucleated cells each sample contained. To quantify the absolute abundance of each unique TCRbeta CDR3 rearrangement, sequence reads were collapsed and filtered. For each sample, productive Simpson clonality was calculated by taking the square root of Simpson's diversity index across productive rearrangements. The table comes from immuneACCESS by way of TCRdb, which keeps in-frame sequences with V and J called. Part of the clones is missing from these tables; in studies checked, under half for an unresolved V gene and the rest for unknown reasons. V and J calls and clone size are those listed in that table; D and trimming were worked out from the DNA. The sample table records more than 110,000 clones; more than 60% of these occur just once. Clones ranked in the top ten supply around 9.5% of the sample.

The clonotype originates from a woman aged 45-65 years with active or convalescent COVID-19. The chain was built from TRBV2 and TRBJ1-5; TRBD1 is a weak D gene call, 5 bases matching. The sequenced sample was peripheral blood. The DNA sequence reads TGTGCCAGCGGGGGGGGAAGGGATCAGCCCCAGCATTTT. This sequence encodes CASGGGRDQPQHF. Joined to the reference TRBV2 and TRBJ1-5 proteins, this CDR3 gives the full variable domain: EPEVTQTPSHQVTQMGQEVILRCVPISNHLYFYWYRQILGQKVEFLVSFYNNEISEKSEIFDDQFSVERPDGSNFTLKIRSTKLEDSAMYFCASGGGRDQPQHFGDGTRLSIL.